One and the same sample provided the 5 T cell receptor beta chains below, sequenced in a study of blood T cell repertoires in COVID-19. Repertoires were generated with immunoSEQ multiplex PCR, while TCRdb's copy carries only in-frame clones and drops some. The table includes about 250,000 clones, 65% to 90% detected once. Sequencing input: peripheral blood. The source of these receptors is a woman older than 75 with active or convalescent COVID-19.

CDR3 in amino acids: CASSEVLQADLYGYTF. The CDR3 bases are TGTGCCAGCAGTGAAGTGTTACAGGCAGACCTCTATGGCTACACCTTC. The chain is built from TRBV6-1 and TRBJ1-2; possibly TRBD1 for D (5 bases). There are 16 residues in the CDR3. Germline V CDR1 and CDR2: MNHNS, SASEGT. Trimming left V 1 base short and J 4 bases short, with 16 bases between.

The V gene is TRBV6-5, the J gene TRBJ2-1; 7 bases match TRBD2. This CDR3 spans 15 amino acids. Germline CDR1 reads MNHEY; CDR2 reads SVGAGI. With 6 bases clipped from V and 3 bases from J, the junction kept 8 bases outside the gene matches. In nucleotides, the CDR3 is TGTGCCAGCAGGTTCGATAGCGGGCACTACAATGAGCAGTTCTTC. Translating gives CASRFDSGHYNEQFF.

The chain joins TRBV11-3 to TRBJ2-2; D is unclear. Trimming removed 0 bases from V and 7 bases from J, with 6 bases in between. CDR1 SGHNT and CDR2 YENEEA come from the germline V gene. CDR3 length: 13 residues. The CDR3 sequence is CASSLERGGELFF. The CDR3, as DNA: TGTGCCAGCAGCTTAGAACGAGGCGGGGAGCTGTTTTTT. The whole variable domain, filled in from reference TRBV11-3 and TRBJ2-2, reads EAGVVQSPRYKIIEKKQPVAFWCNPISGHNTLYWYLQNLGQGPELLIRYENEEAVDDSQLPKDRFSAERLKGVDSTLKIQPAELGDSAVYLCASSLERGGELFFGEGSRLTVL.

The rearrangement uses TRBV5-1 and TRBJ1-6, with D perhaps TRBD1 (6 bases). The V gene's germline CDR1 is SGHRS and CDR2 YFSETQ. Trimming took off 5 bases at V and 6 bases at J, with 12 bases between the two ends. This CDR3 comprises 14 residues. The CDR3, as DNA: TGCGCCAGCAGACAGGGTGATCGTAATTCACCCCTCCACTTT. Translating it yields CASRQGDRNSPLHF.

CDR3 amino acids: CASSLGPSPNQPQHF. The DNA of the CDR3 is TGTGCCAGCAGCTTGGGACCTAGCCCGAATCAGCCCCAGCATTTT. The rearrangement joins TRBV5-6 to TRBJ1-5; D is unclear. The V end lost 0 bases, the J end lost 4 bases, and 11 bases lay between the germline ends. Germline V CDR1 and CDR2: SGHDT, YYEEEE. The CDR3 has 15 amino acids.